This T cell receptor beta chain appears in the sequencing data of a study of blood T cells in healthy people across ages. Together with a sample-barcoded 5' primer, a J-beta primer mix was included in a second PCR lasting about 7 to 12 cycles. TCRdb analysed the 5' RACE reads with MiXCR anew, one entry per CDR3 protein. The repertoire holds around 1.5 million distinct CDR3 sequences, with roughly 40% as singletons. Unmatched junction bases numbered 3, after V lost 1 base and J lost 5 bases. This CDR3 has 15 amino acids. Looked up from germline, CDR1 is SEHNR and CDR2 is FQNEAQ (reference sequence). This chain joins TRBV7-9 and TRBJ2-3; 10 bases map to TRBD2. This clonotype was sampled from a woman between 18 and 29 years old in good health. Sequencing was carried out using blood. CDR3 loop: CASSLGTSGLDTQYF. CDR3 DNA sequence: TGTGCCAGCAGCTTAGGGACTAGCGGTTTAGATACGCAGTATTTT.